The 31 T cell receptor beta chains listed next were all sequenced from one sample in a study of cytomegalovirus exposure and HLA in healthy donors. The PCR used 60 Vbeta and 13 Jbeta primers. Measured with immunoSEQ multiplex PCR; TCRdb has only the in-frame clones, and not every one. There are around 110,000 clones in the sample; roughly four fifths occur only once, and 1.6% lies in the top ten. The sample consisted of PBMCs. The receptors derive from a middle-aged man in good health and CMV-seronegative.

The rearrangement joins TRBV28 to TRBJ2-5; 8 nucleotides line up with TRBD1. Germline V gene sequence: CDR1 MDHEN, CDR2 SYDVKM. The V segment lost 5 bases and the J segment 5 bases; nucleotides outside the gene matches: 22. CDR3 length: 19 residues. In DNA, the CDR3 is TGTGCCAGCAGTCGAACATACCGAGACAGGGGATCCCTTCTGGAGACCCAGTACTTC. Translating gives CASSRTYRDRGSLLETQYF.

CDR3 in DNA: TGTGCCTGGAGTGTTGACAGGGACAATCAGCCCCAGCATTTT. It specifies CAWSVDRDNQPQHF. The chain links TRBV30 to TRBJ1-5, with 7 bases that match TRBD1. After removal of 0 bases from V and 3 bases from J, the junction contained 2 bases not matched to a gene. This CDR3 contains 14 residues. CDR1 is GTSNPN, CDR2 SVGIG, per germline (reference sequence).

Concerning this clone itself: The same CDR3 is also encoded by other DNA sequences in this sample. The gene calls are TRBV4-1 and TRBJ2-3; tentative D call: TRBD1 (6 bases). V was cut by 1 base and J by 3 bases, with 11 bases left in between. The CDR3 consists of 15 residues. The germline gives CDR1 MGHRA, CDR2 YSYEKL. The CDR3 sequence is CASSQGQGWTDTQYF. Here the CDR3 DNA reads TGCGCCAGCAGCCAAGGGCAGGGGTGGACAGATACGCAGTATTTT.

The V call is TRBV4-1, the J call TRBJ1-5; D may be TRBD1 (6 bases). Germline V gives CDR1 MGHRA, CDR2 YSYEKL. This CDR3 region has 17 residues. V lost 0 bases and J 2 bases, leaving 14 bases between the germline ends. CDR3 protein: CASSQEYRVFGNQPQHF. The CDR3 DNA sequence: TGCGCCAGCAGCCAAGAATACAGGGTTTTTGGCAATCAGCCCCAGCATTTT.

The chain links TRBV28 to TRBJ2-1; 11 bases map to TRBD2. V lost 4 bases and J lost 3; bases outside the gene matches: 5. This CDR3 has 16 amino acids. CDR1 and CDR2 (germline): MDHEN, SYDVKM. CDR3 nucleotides: TGTGCCAGCAGTTCATATAGCGGGGGGGGCTACAATGAGCAGTTCTTC. This translates into CASSSYSGGGYNEQFF.

The rearrangement uses TRBV4-2 and TRBJ1-1, with TRBD1 matching 7 bases. J lost 5 bases, V lost 8 bases, and 14 bases had no gene match. CDR1 is LGHNA and CDR2 is YNFKEQ in the germline V gene. CDR3 length equals 15 residues. The CDR3 coding sequence is TGTGCCAGCGGCCCCCCAAGCAGGGGGAGGACTGAAGCTTTCTTT. This sequence encodes CASGPPSRGRTEAFF.

This chain joins TRBV6-5 and TRBJ1-4; D might be TRBD1 (6 bases). Trimming removed 10 bases from V and 0 bases from J, with 9 bases in between. Germline values: CDR1 MNHEY, CDR2 SVGAGI. The CDR3 is made up of 13 amino acids. CDR3 sequence: CATRTATNEKLFF. Written as DNA, the CDR3 is TGTGCCACCCGGACAGCAACTAATGAAAAACTGTTTTTT.

In this sample, this clone turned up a few times. V and J are TRBV2 and TRBJ2-3; weak D call: TRBD2 (5 bases). Trimming removed 4 bases at V and 5 bases at J, with 16 bases between. CDR1 SNHLY and CDR2 FYNNEI come from the germline V gene. The CDR3 is 15 residues long. CDR3 protein: CASSGWAGGLDTQYF. The DNA of the CDR3 is TGTGCCAGCAGTGGGTGGGCCGGAGGTCTAGATACGCAGTATTTT.

The J gene is TRBJ1-1, the V gene TRBV19; the D is unclear. Germline V lookup: CDR1 LNHDA, CDR2 SQIVND (reference sequence). This CDR3 contains 14 residues. Deletions cut 1 base from V and 4 bases from J, with 10 bases between. This CDR3 reads CASSIAQGGTEAFF. Written as DNA, the CDR3 is TGTGCCAGTAGTATAGCCCAAGGAGGCACTGAAGCTTTCTTT.

The chain links TRBV9 to TRBJ2-1; D is possibly TRBD1 (6 bases). V was trimmed by 1 base and J by 8 bases, leaving 10 bases between them. CDR3 length equals 13 residues. Germline V gene lookup returns CDR1 SGDLS and CDR2 YYNGEE. For the CDR3, the DNA is TGTGCCAGCAGCGTAAGAGAGGGGGATGAGCAGTTCTTC. As protein: CASSVREGDEQFF.

This chain joins TRBV27 and TRBJ2-1, with 8 bases lining up with TRBD1. This CDR3 has 15 residues. The germline CDR1 and CDR2 sequences are MNHEY and SMNVEV (reference sequence). V trimming: 5 bases; J trimming: 3 bases; junction bases outside the gene matches: 6. The CDR3 protein is CASSLDRGLYNEQFF. DNA for the CDR3: TGTGCCAGCAGTCTTGACAGGGGACTCTACAATGAGCAGTTCTTC.

The chain uses TRBV4-2 and TRBJ2-3, with 9 bases identical to TRBD2. There are 17 residues in the CDR3. Germline V gives CDR1 LGHNA, CDR2 YNFKEQ. After removal of 4 bases from V and 6 bases from J, the junction contained 14 bases not matched to a gene. The CDR3 spells CASSPILVAGAGDTQYF. The CDR3 nucleotides are TGTGCCAGCAGCCCTATCTTGGTAGCGGGGGCGGGGGATACGCAGTATTTT.

V gene TRBV5-1 combines with J gene TRBJ1-5, with 8 bases that match TRBD1. Germline V lookup: CDR1 SGHRS, CDR2 YFSETQ. V lost 1 base and J lost 5; bases outside the gene matches: 5. This CDR3 has 15 amino acids. CDR3 bases: TGCGCCAGCAGCTTGAGCACAGGGGGAGATCAGCCCCAGCATTTT. This sequence encodes CASSLSTGGDQPQHF.

The genes are TRBV14 and TRBJ2-7; tentative D call: TRBD2 (5 bases). This CDR3 is 15 amino acids long. Germline assignment: CDR1 SGHDN and CDR2 FVKESK. V lost 0 bases and J 6 bases, leaving 15 bases between the germline ends. CDR3 in DNA: TGTGCCAGCAGCCAAGACAGCGGAAGGCTCGCCGAGCAGTACTTC. It translates to CASSQDSGRLAEQYF.

A remark on this clone: One end of the junction does not line up with germline, which may come from a read error. This rearrangement joins TRBV7-2 to TRBJ1-3; 8 nucleotides agree with TRBD1. Germline V CDR1 and CDR2: SGHTA, FQGNSA. This CDR3 is built from 14 residues. CDR3 nucleotides: TGTGTCAGCAGTCAGGGGGCGCCCGGAAACACCATATATTTT. Translation: CVSSQGAPGNTIYF.

This chain uses TRBV5-1 with TRBJ1-6, with D unclear. There are 15 residues in the CDR3. The V and J ends lost 3 bases and 5 bases respectively, with 12 bases between them. CDR1 SGHRS and CDR2 YFSETQ come from the germline V gene. CDR3 DNA: TGCGCCAGCAGCTCCGCGACATCCGATAATTCACCCCTCCACTTT. This sequence encodes CASSSATSDNSPLHF.

The chain is built from TRBV5-1 and TRBJ2-7; 10 bases match TRBD1. Germline trimming cut 4 bases from V and 4 bases from J; bases unmatched to any gene: 5. The CDR3 runs to 14 residues. From germline, CDR1 is SGHRS and CDR2 YFSETQ. CDR3 protein: CASSVTGGRYEQYF. Here the CDR3 DNA reads TGCGCCAGCAGCGTGACAGGGGGCAGGTACGAGCAGTACTTC.

The chain joins TRBV6-4 to TRBJ2-6; D not resolved. Germline lookup yields CDR1 MRHNA and CDR2 SNTAGT. With 3 bases removed from V and 0 bases from J, the gap between germline ends came to 6 bases. This CDR3 has 15 residues. The CDR3 DNA reads TGTGCCAGCAGTGATACGGGCTCTGGGGCCAACGTCCTGACTTTC. Translating it yields CASSDTGSGANVLTF.

V is TRBV9 and J is TRBJ1-2, with TRBD1 matching over 7 bases. The CDR3 totals 16 residues. V dropped 4 bases and J dropped 0; count of bases not matched to a gene: 9. Germline V gene sequence: CDR1 SGDLS, CDR2 YYNGEE. DNA for the CDR3: TGTGCCAGCAGCTCTTGGGACAGCGAACCTAACTATGGCTACACCTTC. Amino acids: CASSSWDSEPNYGYTF. Combining the CDR3 with reference TRBV9 and TRBJ1-2 gives the whole variable domain DSGVTQTPKHLITATGQRVTLRCSPRSGDLSVYWYQQSLDQGLQFLIQYYNGEERAKGNILERFSAQQFPDLHSELNLSSLELGDSALYFCASSSWDSEPNYGYTFGSGTRLTVV.

This chain links TRBV2 with TRBJ1-2, with D possibly TRBD1 on 6 matching bases. The CDR3 is 15 amino acids. Germline V gene lookup returns CDR1 SNHLY and CDR2 FYNNEI. Between the trimmed V and J ends, which lost 1 base and 6 bases, there was a span of 15 bases. Written as DNA, the CDR3 is TGTGCCAGCAGTGAAGATTGGGGACATGGCGATGGCTACACCTTC. It specifies CASSEDWGHGDGYTF.

The rearrangement links TRBV10-1 to TRBJ1-5, with a weak D call TRBD1 (5 bases). The length of the CDR3 is 13 residues. Between the trimmed V and J ends, which lost 6 bases and 6 bases, there was a span of 12 bases. Germline CDR1 is WNHNN and CDR2 is SYGVQD (reference sequence). CDR3 protein: CASSQGASQPQHF. CDR3 DNA: TGCGCCAGCAGCCAAGGGGCAAGTCAGCCCCAGCATTTT.

The CDR3 reads CASSLDRSYEQYF. The DNA for the CDR3 is TGTGCCAGCAGCTTAGACAGAAGCTACGAGCAGTACTTC. This sequence joins TRBV11-2 and TRBJ2-7; D ambiguous. CDR3 length: 13 amino acids. Germline V gene lookup returns CDR1 SGHAT and CDR2 FQNNGV. Trimming removed 0 bases at V and 3 bases at J, with 6 bases between.

Only one count was recorded for this clone. V gene TRBV2 combines with J gene TRBJ2-6; maybe TRBD2 (5 bases). The ends were cut back, 6 bases at V and 2 bases at J, with 11 bases in the middle. CDR1 and CDR2 (germline): SNHLY, FYNNEI. CDR3 length: 15 residues. The CDR3 DNA is TGTGCCAGCAGCGGGATGGAAGCTGGGGCCAACGTCCTGACTTTC. Its translation is CASSGMEAGANVLTF. Variable domain in full (rest from reference TRBV2 and TRBJ2-6): EPEVTQTPSHQVTQMGQEVILRCVPISNHLYFYWYRQILGQKVEFLVSFYNNEISEKSEIFDDQFSVERPDGSNFTLKIRSTKLEDSAMYFCASSGMEAGANVLTFGAGSRLTVL.

The chain combines TRBV9 with TRBJ2-2; 11 bases align to TRBD1. V was clipped by 2 bases and J by 3 bases; unmatched bases: 9. The CDR3 totals 18 residues. Germline loops: CDR1 SGDLS, CDR2 YYNGEE. The CDR3 DNA is TGTGCCAGCAGCGTGGGACAGGGGGATTTAAAGGACACCGGGGAGCTGTTTTTT. It specifies CASSVGQGDLKDTGELFF.

The V gene is TRBV7-8, the J gene TRBJ1-5; 10 nucleotides agree with TRBD1. Germline assignment: CDR1 SGHVS and CDR2 FQNEAQ. V gave up 7 bases and J gave up 2 bases; unmatched junction bases: 11. This CDR3 spans 17 amino acids. The CDR3 sequence: CASTRDRGLTGNQPQHF. The CDR3 DNA follows: TGTGCCAGCACCCGGGACAGGGGACTTACGGGCAATCAGCCCCAGCATTTT. Using reference TRBV7-8 and TRBJ1-5 for the parts outside the CDR3, the full variable domain is GAGVSQSPRYKVAKRGQDVALRCDPISGHVSLFWYQQALGQGPEFLTYFQNEAQLDKSGLPSDRFFAERPEGSVSTLKIQRTQQEDSAVYLCASTRDRGLTGNQPQHFGDGTRLSIL.

The V call is TRBV7-2, the J call TRBJ1-2, with 7 nucleotides matching TRBD1. Germline CDR1 SGHTA, CDR2 FQGNSA. Losses at the gene ends were 4 bases for V and 2 bases for J; bases not matched to a gene: 1. This CDR3 has 13 residues. The DNA for the CDR3 is TGTGCCAGCAGCTCGACAGGGAACTATGGCTACACCTTC. Translated, it gives CASSSTGNYGYTF.

The chain recombines TRBV15 with TRBJ2-7; D not resolved. The V end lost 11 bases, the J end lost 5 bases, and 7 bases lay between the germline ends. CDR3 size: 9 residues. Germline lookup yields CDR1 LNHNV and CDR2 YYDKDF (reference sequence). The CDR3 region is CAPGDEQYV. CDR3 in DNA: TGTGCCCCTGGAGACGAGCAGTACGTC.

This clone was seen a few times. The gene calls are TRBV19 and TRBJ1-1; 7 nucleotides agree with TRBD1. The CDR3 totals 14 residues. From germline, CDR1 is LNHDA and CDR2 SQIVND (reference sequence). V gave up 5 bases and J gave up 7 bases; unmatched junction bases: 10. The CDR3 here is CASSLGAQGSEAFF. The CDR3 DNA follows: TGTGCCAGTAGTTTGGGGGCACAGGGGAGTGAAGCTTTCTTT.

The rearrangement uses TRBV27 and TRBJ1-1; the D gene is possibly TRBD1 (6 bases). This CDR3 is 15 amino acids long. The V and J ends lost 2 bases and 0 bases respectively, with 10 bases between them. The V gene's germline CDR1 is MNHEY and CDR2 SMNVEV (reference sequence). The chain's CDR3 is CASSLMGALNTEAFF. CDR3 nucleotide sequence: TGTGCCAGCAGTTTAATGGGGGCCCTGAACACTGAAGCTTTCTTT.

The gene calls are TRBV19 and TRBJ2-5; 13 bases align to TRBD2. The CDR3 has 16 residues. CDR1 is LNHDA, CDR2 SQIVND, per germline (reference sequence). The ends lost 3 bases at V and 5 bases at J; junction bases unmatched: 6. The CDR3 spells CASSIRLAGGVETQYF. CDR3 bases: TGTGCCAGTAGTATTAGACTAGCGGGGGGCGTGGAGACCCAGTACTTC.

The chain uses TRBV6-6 and TRBJ2-5; D might be TRBD2 (5 bases). Germline V gene data show CDR1 as MNHNY and CDR2 as SVGAGI (reference sequence). CDR3 length equals 15 residues. Deletions cut 5 bases from V and 2 bases from J, with 15 bases between. The CDR3 here is CASSPPPRGQETQYF. The CDR3 DNA is TGTGCCAGCAGTCCACCTCCCCGGGGACAAGAGACCCAGTACTTC.